Each of the 3 T cell receptor gamma chains below was sequenced from the same sample in a study of gamma-delta T cells after stem cell transplantation. TCRdb reran clone calling via CATT on the RT-PCR reads. Of roughly 200 gamma-chain clones listed, about 4.6% were seen once; the top ten hold approximately 70%. The specimen sequenced was gamma-delta T cells. All receptors derive from a human donor. It is not recorded whose cells these are; they may come from a transplant donor.

This clone qualifies as large. It differs at one base from a far larger clone, so likely a read error. Other nucleotide sequences from this sample produce the same CDR3. This chain joins TRGV9 and TRGJP. The V gene's germline CDR1 is GITISATS and CDR2 ISYDGTV (reference sequence). V was clipped by 5 bases and J by 2 bases; unmatched bases: 0. The CDR3 length is 15 residues. The CDR3 region has the DNA TGTGCCTTGTGGGGGCAAGAGTTGGGCAAAAAAATCAAGGTATTT. Translation gives CALWGQELGKKIKVF.

This clone is classed as large. V is TRGV9 and J is TRGJP. Per the germline V gene, CDR1 is GITISATS and CDR2 is ISYDGTV (reference sequence). J was trimmed by 6 bases and V by 3 bases; bases with no gene match: 5. The CDR3 sequence is 16 residues long. This CDR3 reads CALWEPPELGKKIKVF. The CDR3 DNA follows: TGTGCCTTGTGGGAGCCCCCAGAGTTGGGCAAAAAAATCAAGGTATTT.

Relative to its sample, this clone is large. Other DNA sequences in this specimen translate into the identical CDR3. The chain employs TRGV9 and TRGJP. This CDR3 is 14 amino acids long. From germline, CDR1 is GITISATS and CDR2 ISYDGTV (reference sequence). V lost 3 bases to trimming and J lost 11 bases; unmatched junction nucleotides: 4. The CDR3 sequence is CALWERVGKKIKVF. CDR3 DNA: TGTGCCTTGTGGGAGAGAGTGGGCAAAAAAATCAAGGTATTT.